Detailed here is one T cell receptor beta chain. These data originate in a study of blood T cell repertoires in COVID-19. Across the study: Both acute and convalescent COVID-19 samples were obtained from the United States, Italy and Spain.

As handled by the study authors: By means of reference gene primer amplification, nucleated cell counts were estimated. Libraries were prepared by immunoSEQ multiplex PCR; TCRdb keeps only in-frame clonotypes and omits some of them. The D gene and trimming were derived from the DNA, and the V and J assignments and clone size from that table. The profile covers over 150,000 clones, with 76% appearing a single time and 3.5% to 4.5% taken by the ten largest. The origin of this receptor is a woman of 80 years or more with acute or convalescent COVID-19. The sequenced sample consisted of peripheral blood.

In nucleotides, the CDR3 is TGCGCCAGCAGCTGGACAGGGGAGAATTCACCCCTCCACTTT. Its protein is CASSWTGENSPLHF. The V call is TRBV5-1, the J call TRBJ1-6, with TRBD1 matching 9 bases. CDR1 is SGHRS and CDR2 is YFSETQ in the germline V gene. V lost 3 bases, J lost 7 bases, and 2 bases stayed unmatched. This CDR3 comprises 14 residues.